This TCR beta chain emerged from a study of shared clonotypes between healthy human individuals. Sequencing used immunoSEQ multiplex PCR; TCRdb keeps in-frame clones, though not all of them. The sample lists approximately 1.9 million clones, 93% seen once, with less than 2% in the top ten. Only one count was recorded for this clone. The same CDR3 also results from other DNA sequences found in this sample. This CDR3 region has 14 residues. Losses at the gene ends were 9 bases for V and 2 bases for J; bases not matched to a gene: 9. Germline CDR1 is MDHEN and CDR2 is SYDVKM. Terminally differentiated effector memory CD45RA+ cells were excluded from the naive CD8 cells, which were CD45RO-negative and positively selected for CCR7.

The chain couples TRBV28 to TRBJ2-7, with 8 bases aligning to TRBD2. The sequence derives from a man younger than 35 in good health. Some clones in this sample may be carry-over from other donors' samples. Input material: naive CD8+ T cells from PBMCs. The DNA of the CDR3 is TGTGCCAGTCTGGGGCTAGCGGGCCCCTACGAGCAGTACTTC. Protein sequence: CASLGLAGPYEQYF. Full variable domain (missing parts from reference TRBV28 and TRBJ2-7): DVKVTQSSRYLVKRTGEKVFLECVQDMDHENMFWYRQDPGLGLRLIYFSYDVKMKEKGDIPEGYSVSREKKERFSLILESASTNQTSMYLCASLGLAGPYEQYFGPGTRLTVT.